The sequence of this T cell receptor beta chain was determined in a study of cytomegalovirus exposure and HLA in healthy donors. Study information: Earlier, 110 million or so unique TCR beta sequences were recovered from 200 million or so T cells by an analysis. Study-wide results and limits: Later on, an analysis tied about 17,000 TCR beta sequences to HLA alleles at 0.05 false discovery rate. A prior analysis recorded that most TCR beta V segments were productive about 90% or about 30% of the time.

PCR employed 60 Vbeta and 13 Jbeta primers. Sequencing used immunoSEQ multiplex PCR; TCRdb keeps in-frame clones, though not all of them. The sample gives 35,000 to 55,000 clones, around 69% of which show up once; less than 3.5% is in the top ten. Germline V gene data show CDR1 as MRHNA and CDR2 as SNTAGT. The CDR3 is 14 amino acids. The V end lost 0 bases, the J end lost 5 bases, and 7 bases lay between the germline ends. This clone appeared a few times. Antigen unknown. The source is a woman aged 25 to 45 in good health and CMV-seronegative. Material for sequencing was PBMCs. The chain employs TRBV6-4 and TRBJ2-2; D call uncertain. CDR3 amino acids: CASSDSAETGELFF. Here the CDR3 DNA reads TGTGCCAGCAGTGACTCTGCTGAGACCGGGGAGCTGTTTTTT.